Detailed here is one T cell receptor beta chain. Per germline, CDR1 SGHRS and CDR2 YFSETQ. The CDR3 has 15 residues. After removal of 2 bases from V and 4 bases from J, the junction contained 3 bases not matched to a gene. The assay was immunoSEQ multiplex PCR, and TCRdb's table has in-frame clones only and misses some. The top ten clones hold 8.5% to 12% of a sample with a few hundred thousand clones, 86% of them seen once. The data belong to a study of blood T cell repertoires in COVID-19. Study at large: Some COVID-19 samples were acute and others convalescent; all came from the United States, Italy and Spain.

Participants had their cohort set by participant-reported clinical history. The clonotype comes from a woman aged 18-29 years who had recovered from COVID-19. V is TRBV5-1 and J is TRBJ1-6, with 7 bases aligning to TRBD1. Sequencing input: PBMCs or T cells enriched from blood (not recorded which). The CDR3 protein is CASSFGTVYNSPLHF. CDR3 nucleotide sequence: TGCGCCAGCAGCTTCGGGACAGTGTATAATTCACCCCTCCACTTT.